This is a list of T cell receptor beta chains from one sample in a study of human T cells and chemical hapten exposure. TCRdb used MiXCR to reprocess the RACE reads, holding one entry per CDR3 protein. This sample has about 160,000 distinct CDR3 sequences, with about a quarter found just once. Specimen: whole blood, collected in connection with sensitization to the hapten diphenylcyclopropenone (DPC). All receptors come from a woman between 18 and 30 years old with alopecia areata. Some clones in this sample may be carry-over from other donors' samples. Both conserved end residues are part of each CDR3. The D gene is left open where the match is weak. Part of the rows lack a size; the others show once, few, many or a class for expanded clones.

J gene: TRBJ2-7
D gene: TRBD1
clone size: -
V gene: TRBV29-1
CDR3 DNA: TGCAGCGCCCGTGGGGGACAGTTCTCCTACGAGCAGTACTTC
CDR3 protein: CSARGGQFSYEQYF

J gene: TRBJ1-2
D gene: TRBD1
clone size: -
V gene: TRBV28
CDR3 DNA: TGTGCCAGCAGTTCCGCCACAATAGCGGGACAGGAGGGAGGCTACACCTTC
CDR3 protein: CASSSATIAGQEGGYTF

J gene: TRBJ1-4
D gene: -
clone size: -
V gene: TRBV10-3
CDR3 DNA: TGTGCCATCAGGGACCGCGATGAAAAACTGTTTTTT
CDR3 protein: CAIRDRDEKLFF

J gene: TRBJ2-3
D gene: TRBD1
clone size: -
V gene: TRBV7-2
CDR3 DNA: TGTGCCAGCAGCATACAGGGGGCCCTCACAGATACGCAGTATTTT
CDR3 protein: CASSIQGALTDTQYF

J gene: TRBJ1-1
D gene: TRBD1
clone size: few
V gene: TRBV2
CDR3 DNA: TGTGCCAGCAGCACGGGACAGGGGGCTGAAGCTTTCTTT
CDR3 protein: CASSTGQGAEAFF

J gene: TRBJ1-1
D gene: TRBD1
clone size: -
V gene: TRBV7-3
CDR3 DNA: TGTGCCAGCAGATACAGGGGTGGCACTGAAGCTTTCTTT
CDR3 protein: CASRYRGGTEAFF

J gene: TRBJ2-5
D gene: TRBD1
clone size: few
V gene: TRBV29-1
CDR3 DNA: TGCAGCGTGGCCTTGGGGACAGGGTGGTACCAAGAGACCCAGTACTTC
CDR3 protein: CSVALGTGWYQETQYF

J gene: TRBJ1-3
D gene: -
clone size: few
V gene: TRBV11-2
CDR3 DNA: TGTGCCAGCAGCCTGAGGGCCACCTCGTGGGACACCATATATTTT
CDR3 protein: CASSLRATSWDTIYF

J gene: TRBJ2-3
D gene: TRBD2
clone size: -
V gene: TRBV20-1
CDR3 DNA: TGCAGTGCTTCGGGACTAGCGGGGGTCACAGATACGCAGTATTTT
CDR3 protein: CSASGLAGVTDTQYF

J gene: TRBJ1-1
D gene: -
clone size: -
V gene: TRBV4-2
CDR3 DNA: TGTGCCAGCAGCCCGGGCGGGAGGGGGACTGAAGCTTTCTTT
CDR3 protein: CASSPGGRGTEAFF

J gene: TRBJ1-4
D gene: -
clone size: -
V gene: TRBV20-1
CDR3 DNA: TGCAGTGCCGAAGGGGGTACTACGAGGAGGAAATATGAAAAACTGTTTTTT
CDR3 protein: CSAEGGTTRRKYEKLFF

J gene: TRBJ1-2
D gene: -
clone size: few
V gene: TRBV7-8
CDR3 DNA: TGTGCCAGCAGCCACCAACAGGGCTATGGCTACACCTTC
CDR3 protein: CASSHQQGYGYTF

J gene: TRBJ2-1
D gene: -
clone size: few
V gene: TRBV9
CDR3 DNA: TGTGCCAGCAGCGCAGCTGGGCAGGGCTACAATGAGCAGTTCTTC
CDR3 protein: CASSAAGQGYNEQFF